Each of the 12 T cell receptor beta chains below was sequenced from the same sample in a study of post-analysis software for immune sequencing data. These receptors have no known antigen. Overall study findings and caveats: The five TRBV segments detected at higher frequency in patients than in controls included TRBV5-6, TRBV5-1 and TRBV20-1.

TCR beta cDNA libraries had unique molecular identifiers. One entry per CDR3 protein results from TCRdb running MiXCR on the PCR reads. The data hold 150,000 to 200,000 distinct CDR3 sequences, with 25% to 35% observed a single time. Sequenced sample: blood. The receptors were sampled from a girl between 5 and 17 years old with multiple sclerosis.

For this clonotype: Compared with germline, one end of the junction differs, possibly owing to a read error. The chain uses TRBV7-9 and TRBJ2-7; D gene unclear. The CDR3 spans 17 residues. Per the germline V gene, CDR1 is SEHNR and CDR2 is FQNEAQ (reference sequence). Here the CDR3 DNA reads TGTGCCAGCGGCTTGGTCGACATCTTAGGAACCTCCTACGAGCAGTACTTC. Translated, it gives CASGLVDILGTSYEQYF. The whole variable domain, filled in from reference TRBV7-9 and TRBJ2-7, reads DTGVSQNPRHKITKRGQNVTFRCDPISEHNRLYWYRQTLGQGPEFLTYFQNEAQLEKSRLLSDRFSAERPKGSFSTLEIQRTEQGDSAMYLCASGLVDILGTSYEQYFGPGTRLTVT.

In this sample, this clonotype turned up many times. CDR3 DNA sequence: TGTGCCAGCAGCTTCCACCAGGGCTACGAGCAGTACTTC. This gives the protein CASSFHQGYEQYF. V and J are TRBV3-1 and TRBJ2-7; D possibly corresponds to TRBD1 (5 bases). The CDR3 runs 13 residues. V shed 5 bases and J shed 3 bases, with 11 bases lying between them. The germline gives CDR1 LGHDT, CDR2 YNNKEL (reference sequence).

This clonotype showed up just a few times. The chain uses TRBV18 and TRBJ2-3; 8 nucleotides align to TRBD2. The CDR3 length is 14 residues. Germline V CDR1 and CDR2: KGHSH, LQKENI. The trim removed 5 bases at V and 2 bases at J, leaving 3 bases unmatched. CDR3 loop: CASSSSGNTDTQYF. The CDR3 DNA follows: TGTGCCAGCTCAAGTAGCGGGAACACAGATACGCAGTATTTT.

This clonotype was seen many times. In DNA form, the CDR3 reads TGTGCCATCAGTGACGCGACTAGCGGGAGAATCGATGAGCAGTTCTTC. Translating it yields CAISDATSGRIDEQFF. This chain uses TRBV10-3 with TRBJ2-1, with 12 positions matching TRBD2. CDR3 length equals 16 residues. The trim removed 3 bases at V and 8 bases at J, leaving 8 bases unmatched. CDR1 and CDR2 from the germline V gene are ENHRY and SYGVKD.

Turning to this clonotype: This clone may be a read error of a much larger clone one base away. The chain employs TRBV12-3 or TRBV12-4 and TRBJ2-5; D is perhaps TRBD1 or TRBD2 (6 bases each). V was cut by 0 bases and J by 11 bases, with 19 bases left in between. The CDR3 runs to 15 residues. CDR3 DNA: TGTGCCAGCAGTTTAGCATTAGGGGGGCCTTTAGAGCAGTACTTC. The encoded protein is CASSLALGGPLEQYF.

This clonotype has ten or more counts. V is TRBV5-6 and J is TRBJ2-5, with 8 nucleotides matching TRBD1. The CDR3 has 16 residues. J gave up 1 base and V 2 bases, and 7 bases lay outside the gene matches. The germline V gene encodes CDR1 SGHDT and CDR2 YYEEEE. The CDR3 here is CASSLSGQGAQETQYF. Written as DNA, the CDR3 is TGTGCCAGCAGCTTATCAGGACAGGGCGCCCAAGAGACCCAGTACTTC.

This rearrangement joins TRBV7-9 to TRBJ2-1, with 13 bases lining up with TRBD2. Germline values: CDR1 SEHNR, CDR2 FQNEAQ (reference sequence). The CDR3 is made up of 15 amino acids. Germline trimming cut 5 bases from V and 7 bases from J; bases unmatched to any gene: 5. CDR3 region: CASSPGTSGKNEQFF. The CDR3 DNA reads as TGTGCCAGCAGCCCCGGGACTAGCGGGAAAAATGAGCAGTTCTTC.

V and J are TRBV7-9 and TRBJ1-1; D is ambiguous. The germline V gene encodes CDR1 SEHNR and CDR2 FQNEAQ (reference sequence). V lost 2 bases, J lost 11 bases, and 12 bases lay in between. The CDR3 covers 12 residues. CDR3 in DNA: TGTGCCAGCAGCTTAAACCGACTACGGGCTTTCTTT. It translates to CASSLNRLRAFF.

The table lists this clonotype with a few counts. The chain links TRBV6-6 to TRBJ1-1, with D hard to call. This CDR3 spans 15 amino acids. Trimming removed 2 bases at V and 4 bases at J, with 14 bases between. Germline V gives CDR1 MNHNY, CDR2 SVGAGI (reference sequence). The CDR3 loop is CASSYIPYSGTEAFF. CDR3 DNA sequence: TGTGCCAGCAGTTACATACCTTACAGCGGCACTGAAGCTTTCTTT.

This chain links TRBV20-1 with TRBJ2-3; D unclear. Germline-derived CDR1 and CDR2 are DFQATT and SNEGSKA (reference sequence). The length of the CDR3 is 14 residues. Trimming left V 2 bases short and J 2 bases short, with 11 bases between. The CDR3 sequence: CSARLHASTDTQYF. The CDR3 coding sequence is TGCAGTGCTAGATTGCACGCGTCCACAGATACGCAGTATTTT.

The V call is TRBV4-1, the J call TRBJ2-1; tentative D call: TRBD2 (5 bases). In germline, CDR1 is MGHRA, CDR2 YSYEKL. V lost 4 bases and J 2 bases, leaving 12 bases between the germline ends. The CDR3 extends over 15 amino acids. The CDR3 nucleotides are TGCGCCAGCAGCCTACTAGGCACAGCCTACAATGAGCAGTTCTTC. Translation: CASSLLGTAYNEQFF.

This clonotype was observed a handful of times. This rearrangement joins TRBV29-1 to TRBJ1-6, with 7 bases that match TRBD1. The CDR3 spans 13 residues. CDR1 and CDR2 from the germline V gene are SQVTM and ANQGSEA. V dropped 4 bases and J dropped 7; count of bases not matched to a gene: 4. CDR3 sequence: CSVARGLNSPLHF. CDR3 nucleotides: TGCAGCGTTGCGAGGGGGCTAAATTCACCCCTCCACTTT.